This note documents a single T cell receptor beta chain sequence. It was during active infection that Seattle patients were enrolled and then longitudinally followed. This specimen comes from a study of blood T cell repertoires in COVID-19. Across the study: Acute and convalescent COVID-19 samples came from the United States, Italy and Spain. In each case, the material was cDNA or gDNA derived from T cells, B-cell-depleted T cells, or PBMCs.

V was trimmed by 0 bases and J by 4 bases, leaving 13 bases between them. The CDR3 is 15 amino acids. Germline values: CDR1 LNHNV, CDR2 YYDKDF (reference sequence). Some clones are missing from TCRdb's copy, which holds only in-frame ones; the method was immunoSEQ multiplex PCR. The sample holds roughly 120,000 clones, more than 80% seen once. V gene TRBV15 combines with J gene TRBJ2-7; D call uncertain. Sequenced material: peripheral blood. The receptor comes from a woman of 80 years or more with COVID-19, enrolled during active disease. The CDR3 nucleotides read TGTGCCACCAGCAGAGATAGACTTGAGGTTTACGAGCAGTACTTC. The encoded protein is CATSRDRLEVYEQYF.